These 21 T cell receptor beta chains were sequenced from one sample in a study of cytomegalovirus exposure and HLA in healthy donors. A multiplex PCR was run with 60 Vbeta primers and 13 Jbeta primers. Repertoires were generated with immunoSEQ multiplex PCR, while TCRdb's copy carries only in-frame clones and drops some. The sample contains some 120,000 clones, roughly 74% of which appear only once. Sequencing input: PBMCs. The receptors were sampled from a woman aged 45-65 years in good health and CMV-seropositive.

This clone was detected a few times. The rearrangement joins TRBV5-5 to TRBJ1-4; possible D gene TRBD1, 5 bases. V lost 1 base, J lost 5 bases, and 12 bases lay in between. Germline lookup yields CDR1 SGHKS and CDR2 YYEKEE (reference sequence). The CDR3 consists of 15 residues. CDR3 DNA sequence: TGTGCCAGCAGCTTGAGCACAGGTTACAATGAAAAACTGTTTTTT. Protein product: CASSLSTGYNEKLFF.

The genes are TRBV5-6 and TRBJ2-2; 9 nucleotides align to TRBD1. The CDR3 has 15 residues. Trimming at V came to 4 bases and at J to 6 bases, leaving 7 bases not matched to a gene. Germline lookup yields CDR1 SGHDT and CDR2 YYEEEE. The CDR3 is CASSTGTGLAGELFF. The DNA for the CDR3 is TGTGCCAGCAGCACCGGGACAGGGTTGGCCGGGGAGCTGTTTTTT.

CDR3 coding DNA: TGTGCCAGCAGTCCAACAGGGGGGTCTGGAAACACCATATATTTT. Amino acids: CASSPTGGSGNTIYF. V is TRBV6-6 and J is TRBJ1-3; TRBD1 matches 8 bases. The CDR3 loop spans 15 amino acids. Trimming took 5 bases from V and 1 from J; bases not matched to a gene: 4. Germline V gene lookup returns CDR1 MNHNY and CDR2 SVGAGI (reference sequence).

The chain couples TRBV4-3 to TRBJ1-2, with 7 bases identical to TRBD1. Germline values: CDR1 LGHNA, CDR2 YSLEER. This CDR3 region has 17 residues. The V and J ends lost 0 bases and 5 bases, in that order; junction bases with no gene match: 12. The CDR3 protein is CASSQDSRQGVHYGYTF. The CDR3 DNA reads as TGCGCCAGCAGCCAAGATTCTCGGCAGGGGGTTCATTATGGCTACACCTTC.

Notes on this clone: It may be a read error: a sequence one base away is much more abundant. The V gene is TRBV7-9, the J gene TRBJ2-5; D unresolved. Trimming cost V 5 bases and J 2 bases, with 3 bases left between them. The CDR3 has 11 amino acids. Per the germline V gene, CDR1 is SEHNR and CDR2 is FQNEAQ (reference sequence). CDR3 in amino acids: CASSPQETQYF. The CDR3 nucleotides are TGTGCCAGCAGCCCACAAGAGACCCAGTACTTC.

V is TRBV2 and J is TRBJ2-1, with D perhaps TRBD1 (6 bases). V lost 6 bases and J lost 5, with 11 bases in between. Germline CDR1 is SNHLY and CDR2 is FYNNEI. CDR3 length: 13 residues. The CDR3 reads CASRGAVDNEQFF. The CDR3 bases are TGTGCCAGCAGGGGGGCCGTCGACAATGAGCAGTTCTTC.

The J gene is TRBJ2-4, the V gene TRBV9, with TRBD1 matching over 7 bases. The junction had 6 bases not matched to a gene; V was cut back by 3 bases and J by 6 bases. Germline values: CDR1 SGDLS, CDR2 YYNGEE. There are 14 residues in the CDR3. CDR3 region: CASSEGGSGNIQYF. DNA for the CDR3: TGTGCCAGCAGCGAAGGGGGCTCGGGAAACATTCAGTACTTC.

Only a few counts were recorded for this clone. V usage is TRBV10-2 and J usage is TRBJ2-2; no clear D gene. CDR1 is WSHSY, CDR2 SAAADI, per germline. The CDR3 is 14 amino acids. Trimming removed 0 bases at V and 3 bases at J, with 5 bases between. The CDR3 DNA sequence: TGCGCCAGCAGTGAGTCGGCAGACACCGGGGAGCTGTTTTTT. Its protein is CASSESADTGELFF.

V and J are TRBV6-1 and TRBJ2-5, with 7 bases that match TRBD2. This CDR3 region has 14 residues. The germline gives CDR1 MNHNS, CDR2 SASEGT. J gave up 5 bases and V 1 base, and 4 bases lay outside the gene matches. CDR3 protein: CASSEVWRGETQYF. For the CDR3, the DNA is TGTGCCAGCAGTGAAGTATGGCGGGGGGAGACCCAGTACTTC.

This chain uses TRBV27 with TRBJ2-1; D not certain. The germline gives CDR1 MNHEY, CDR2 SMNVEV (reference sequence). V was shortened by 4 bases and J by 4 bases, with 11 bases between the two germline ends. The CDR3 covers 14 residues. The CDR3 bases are TGTGCCAGCAGTTCCTCCATAGAGTACAATGAGCAGTTCTTC. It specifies CASSSSIEYNEQFF.

The CDR3 nucleotides read TGTGCTAGTGGTCGACTAGCGGACAATGAGCAGTTCTTC. Amino acid sequence: CASGRLADNEQFF. The V call is TRBV12-5, the J call TRBJ2-1; 9 nucleotides match TRBD2. Losses at the gene ends were 5 bases for V and 5 bases for J; bases not matched to a gene: 1. This CDR3 spans 13 amino acids. CDR1 is LGHNT and CDR2 is FRNRAP in the germline V gene.

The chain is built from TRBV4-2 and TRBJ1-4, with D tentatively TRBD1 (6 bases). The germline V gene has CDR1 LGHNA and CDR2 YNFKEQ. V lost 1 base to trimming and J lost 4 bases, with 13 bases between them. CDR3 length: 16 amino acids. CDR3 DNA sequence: TGTGCCAGCAGCCAAGGGGACACCCGGCATAATGAAAAACTGTTTTTT. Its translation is CASSQGDTRHNEKLFF.

The CDR3 sequence is CASSSTGTGGSPLHF. The CDR3 DNA reads as TGTGCCAGCAGCTCCACCGGGACCGGGGGTTCACCCCTCCACTTT. The chain joins TRBV13 to TRBJ1-6; a weak D match, TRBD1 (5 bases). CDR3 length equals 15 residues. The V end was cut by 4 bases, the J end by 9 bases, with 16 bases between. CDR1 is PRHDT and CDR2 is FYEKMQ in the germline V gene (reference sequence).

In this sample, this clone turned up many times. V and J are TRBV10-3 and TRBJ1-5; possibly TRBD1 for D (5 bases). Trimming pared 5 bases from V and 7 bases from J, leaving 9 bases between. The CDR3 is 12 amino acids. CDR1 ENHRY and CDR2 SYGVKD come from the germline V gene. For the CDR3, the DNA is TGTGCCATCAGTACAGGCTTACAGCCCCAGCATTTT. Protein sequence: CAISTGLQPQHF.

CDR3 amino acids: CASSPSGGGNNEQFF. The CDR3 nucleotides are TGTGCCAGCAGCCCTAGCGGGGGGGGAAACAATGAGCAGTTCTTC. The rearrangement links TRBV6-5 to TRBJ2-1; 12 nucleotides agree with TRBD2. Germline V gives CDR1 MNHEY, CDR2 SVGAGI. This CDR3 is 15 amino acids long. The junction had 5 bases not matched to a gene; V was cut back by 6 bases and J by 5 bases.

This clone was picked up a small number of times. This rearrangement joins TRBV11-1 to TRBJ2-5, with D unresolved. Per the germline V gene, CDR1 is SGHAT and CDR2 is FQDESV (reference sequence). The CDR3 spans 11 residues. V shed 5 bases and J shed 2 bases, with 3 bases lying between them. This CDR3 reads CASSLQETQYF. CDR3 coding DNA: TGTGCCAGCAGCCTACAAGAGACCCAGTACTTC.

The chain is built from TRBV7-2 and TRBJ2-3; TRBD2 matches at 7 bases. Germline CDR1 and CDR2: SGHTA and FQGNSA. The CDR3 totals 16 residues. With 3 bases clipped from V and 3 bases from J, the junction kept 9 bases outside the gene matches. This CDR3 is CASSFGLGRGTDTQYF. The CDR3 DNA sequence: TGTGCCAGCAGCTTCGGGTTAGGGCGGGGGACAGATACGCAGTATTTT.

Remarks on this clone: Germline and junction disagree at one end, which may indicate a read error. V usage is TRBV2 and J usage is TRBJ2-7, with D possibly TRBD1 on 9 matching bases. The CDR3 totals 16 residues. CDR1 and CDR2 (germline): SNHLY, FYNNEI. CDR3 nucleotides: TGTGCCCGCAGTGAAATAGCGGGACAGGGATCCTACGAGCAGTACTTC. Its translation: CARSEIAGQGSYEQYF.

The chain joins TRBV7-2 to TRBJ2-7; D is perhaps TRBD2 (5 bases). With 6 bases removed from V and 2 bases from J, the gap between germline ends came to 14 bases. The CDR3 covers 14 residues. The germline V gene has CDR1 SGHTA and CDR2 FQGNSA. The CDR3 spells CASSRERITYEQYF. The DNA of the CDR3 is TGTGCCAGCAGTAGGGAGCGGATAACCTACGAGCAGTACTTC.

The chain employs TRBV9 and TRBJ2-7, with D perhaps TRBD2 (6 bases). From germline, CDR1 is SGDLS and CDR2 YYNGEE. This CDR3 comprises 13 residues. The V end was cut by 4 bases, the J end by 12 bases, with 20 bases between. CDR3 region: CASSPEPRLVPYF. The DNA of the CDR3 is TGTGCCAGCAGCCCCGAACCGAGACTAGTTCCGTACTTC.

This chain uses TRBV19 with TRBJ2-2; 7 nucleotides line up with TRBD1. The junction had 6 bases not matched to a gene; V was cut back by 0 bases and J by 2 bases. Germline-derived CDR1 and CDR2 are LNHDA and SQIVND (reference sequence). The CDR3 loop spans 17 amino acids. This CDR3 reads CASSIDINRGNTGELFF. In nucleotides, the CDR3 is TGTGCCAGTAGTATAGATATTAACAGGGGTAACACCGGGGAGCTGTTTTTT.